Below, one TCR beta chain is given with its context. The data were obtained in a study of T cell responses to AZD1222 COVID-19 vaccine. Clones were read by immunoSEQ multiplex PCR, and TCRdb kept only the in-frame ones, dropping some. The sample lists approximately 190,000 clones, around 92% occurring once. Looked up from germline, CDR1 is LGHNT and CDR2 is FRNRAP. This CDR3 region has 12 residues. Trimming removed 5 bases at V and 1 base at J, with 4 bases between. The source material was peripheral blood, sampled on day 0 of AZD1222 vaccination. This TCR was sampled from an adult in good health. The chain links TRBV12-5 to TRBJ2-3; no clear D. The CDR3 loop reads CASGRGTDTQYF. The CDR3 DNA is TGTGCTAGTGGTCGGGGCACAGATACGCAGTATTTT. Full variable domain (remainder filled in from reference TRBV12-5 and TRBJ2-3): DARVTQTPRHKVTEMGQEVTMRCQPILGHNTVFWYRQTMMQGLELLAYFRNRAPLDDSGMPKDRFSAEMPDATLATLKIQPSEPRDSAVYFCASGRGTDTQYFGPGTRLTVL.